This entry lists 20 T cell receptor beta chains sequenced from one sample in a study of technical replicates of blood from a few donors. Method: immunoSEQ multiplex PCR; TCRdb's copy keeps in-frame clones and lacks some. The sample has tens of thousands of clones; roughly 92% are singletons. Sequencing input: T cells isolated from PBMCs. The receptors come from a human donor in good health.

The V gene is TRBV7-3, the J gene TRBJ2-6; weak D call: TRBD1 (5 bases). The germline V and J ends were trimmed by 5 bases and 2 bases, with 7 bases remaining between them. The CDR3 sequence is 14 residues long. The germline gives CDR1 SGHTA, CDR2 FQGTGA. For the CDR3, the DNA is TGTGCCAGCAGCCAGGGTGCTGGGGCCAACGTCCTGACTTTC. Amino acids: CASSQGAGANVLTF.

The V gene is TRBV28, the J gene TRBJ2-7; tentative D call: TRBD2 (5 bases). V was trimmed by 6 bases and J by 4 bases, leaving 10 bases between them. Germline CDR1 is MDHEN and CDR2 is SYDVKM. This CDR3 is 12 amino acids long. CDR3 residues: CASRGSWYEQYF. The DNA of the CDR3 is TGTGCCAGCAGGGGGAGTTGGTACGAGCAGTACTTC.

The V and J genes are TRBV6-4 and TRBJ1-2; 7 bases line up with TRBD1. Germline lookup yields CDR1 MRHNA and CDR2 SNTAGT. The CDR3 totals 14 residues. V was clipped by 1 base and J by 4 bases; unmatched bases: 3. CDR3 sequence: CASSDFGDSYGYTF. The CDR3 nucleotides are TGTGCCAGCAGTGACTTTGGGGACAGCTATGGCTACACCTTC.

V usage is TRBV5-8 and J usage is TRBJ2-7; the match to TRBD1 covers 10 bases. The CDR3 totals 15 residues. Germline-derived CDR1 and CDR2 are SGHTS and YDEGEE. V shed 4 bases, J shed 2 bases, and the junction held 6 bases outside the gene matches. The CDR3 sequence is CASSEGTGDPYEQYF. The CDR3 DNA reads as TGTGCCAGCAGCGAAGGGACAGGGGACCCCTACGAGCAGTACTTC. The full variable domain, in which reference TRBV5-8 and TRBJ2-7 provide the parts outside the CDR3, is EAGVTQSPTHLIKTRGQQATLRCSPISGHTSVYWYQQALGLGLQFLLWYDEGEERNRGNFPPRFSGRQFPNYSSELNVNALELEDSALYLCASSEGTGDPYEQYFGPGTRLTVT.

This chain joins TRBV6-1 and TRBJ1-4, with 9 bases lining up with TRBD1. V lost 0 bases, J lost 5 bases, and 4 bases stayed unmatched. CDR3 length: 16 amino acids. Germline-derived CDR1 and CDR2 are MNHNS and SASEGT. The CDR3 region is CASSEALGQGNEKLFF. In nucleotides, the CDR3 is TGTGCCAGCAGTGAAGCGCTCGGACAGGGGAATGAAAAACTGTTTTTT.

This chain links TRBV9 with TRBJ2-4; TRBD1 agrees at 8 bases. Germline CDR1 reads SGDLS; CDR2 reads YYNGEE. This CDR3 region has 14 residues. The ends lost 4 bases at V and 5 bases at J; junction bases unmatched: 5. This CDR3 reads CASSTGQGQNIQYF. Written as DNA, the CDR3 is TGTGCCAGCAGCACCGGACAGGGACAAAACATTCAGTACTTC.

V is TRBV29-1 and J is TRBJ1-5; tentatively, D is TRBD1 (6 bases). The CDR3 covers 13 residues. The V gene's germline CDR1 is SQVTM and CDR2 ANQGSEA. The V and J ends lost 5 bases and 1 base respectively, with 9 bases between them. Written as DNA, the CDR3 is TGCAGCGTTCTACAGGGAAGCAATCAGCCCCAGCATTTT. Encoded protein: CSVLQGSNQPQHF.

V usage is TRBV6-5 and J usage is TRBJ1-2; TRBD1 agrees at 7 bases. Per the germline V gene, CDR1 is MNHEY and CDR2 is SVGAGI. The CDR3 covers 13 residues. J lost 4 bases, V lost 6 bases, and 5 bases had no gene match. The CDR3 nucleotides read TGTGCCAGCAGAGACCAGGGGGTCTATGGCTACACCTTC. Translating it yields CASRDQGVYGYTF.

This clone was seen a handful of times. The J gene is TRBJ1-2, the V gene TRBV16, with D perhaps matching TRBD1 (5 bases). The CDR3 has 14 amino acids. Trimming shortened V by 1 base and J by 2 bases, and 8 bases separated the two germline ends. Germline loops: CDR1 KGHSY, CDR2 FQNENV. CDR3 in DNA: TGTGCCAGCAGCCAATGGCAGGGCAACTATGGCTACACCTTC. Protein: CASSQWQGNYGYTF.

The chain recombines TRBV30 with TRBJ2-4; 11 bases are shared with TRBD2. The CDR3 extends over 17 amino acids. Looked up from germline, CDR1 is GTSNPN and CDR2 is SVGIG (reference sequence). The junction had 7 bases not matched to a gene; V was cut back by 0 bases and J by 3 bases. CDR3 sequence reads: CAWSVNSGTSGKNIQYF. The CDR3 DNA reads as TGTGCCTGGAGTGTAAATTCCGGGACTAGCGGCAAAAACATTCAGTACTTC.

The count of this clone is one. The chain recombines TRBV4-3 with TRBJ2-1, with TRBD2 as a possible D gene (5 bases). The CDR3 extends over 18 amino acids. Trimming left V 0 bases short and J 6 bases short, with 21 bases between. Per the germline V gene, CDR1 is LGHNA and CDR2 is YSLEER. The DNA for the CDR3 is TGCGCCAGCAGCCAAGATCTAAGAGAACTAGTAGCTCCCAATGAGCAGTTCTTC. Translation: CASSQDLRELVAPNEQFF.

This chain links TRBV7-9 with TRBJ2-7, with no clear D. The CDR3 contains 13 residues. Germline V gives CDR1 SEHNR, CDR2 FQNEAQ (reference sequence). Trimming left V 4 bases short and J 5 bases short, with 12 bases between. CDR3 region: CASSSPGEHEQYF. CDR3 coding DNA: TGTGCCAGCAGCTCCCCTGGAGAACACGAGCAGTACTTC.

J is TRBJ1-1 and V is TRBV5-8; possible D gene TRBD1, 5 bases. The V end lost 2 bases, the J end lost 10 bases, and 15 bases lay between the germline ends. Germline V CDR1 and CDR2: SGHTS, YDEGEE. The CDR3 totals 13 residues. CDR3 bases: TGTGCCAGCAGCTTCATTCCCACGGGGGGAGCTTTCTTT. It specifies CASSFIPTGGAFF.

The V call is TRBV6-1, the J call TRBJ2-7; 8 bases match TRBD2. This CDR3 has 14 amino acids. V lost 5 bases to trimming and J lost 2 bases; unmatched junction nucleotides: 5. The germline gives CDR1 MNHNS, CDR2 SASEGT. The CDR3 bases are TGTGCCAGCAGTAGCGGGAGAAGGGCCTACGAGCAGTACTTC. This sequence encodes CASSSGRRAYEQYF.

In DNA, the CDR3 is TGTGCCAGCAGCTTATATAGTTTCCTAGCGGAAGGGATAGATACGCAGTATTTT. As protein: CASSLYSFLAEGIDTQYF. The V gene is TRBV7-3, the J gene TRBJ2-3; TRBD2 matches at 7 bases. The V and J ends lost 2 bases and 5 bases, in that order; junction bases with no gene match: 16. The CDR3 loop spans 18 amino acids. Germline loops: CDR1 SGHTA, CDR2 FQGTGA.

In DNA, the CDR3 is TGTGCCATCAGTGAGGGCGGCGAGCAGTACTTC. It encodes CAISEGGEQYF. The V and J genes are TRBV10-3 and TRBJ2-7, with unresolved D. The CDR3 totals 11 residues. Trimming took 2 bases from V and 6 from J, leaving 5 bases between them. Germline V lookup: CDR1 ENHRY, CDR2 SYGVKD.

This clone was seen only once. The rearrangement uses TRBV6-6 and TRBJ2-5; the D gene is possibly TRBD2 (6 bases). V was shortened by 1 base and J by 4 bases, with 13 bases between the two germline ends. CDR3 size: 15 residues. Germline loops: CDR1 MNHNY, CDR2 SVGAGI (reference sequence). This chain's CDR3 is CASSYLTRGGETQYF. DNA of the CDR3: TGTGCCAGCAGTTACTTGACTAGGGGTGGAGAGACCCAGTACTTC.

Regarding this clone: Other DNA sequences in this specimen translate into the identical CDR3. The J gene is TRBJ1-1, the V gene TRBV6-5; tentatively, D is TRBD1 (5 bases). The CDR3 has 11 amino acids. Germline CDR1 MNHEY, CDR2 SVGAGI. Trimming cost V 6 bases and J 5 bases, with 7 bases left between them. The CDR3 region has the DNA TGTGCCAGCAGGGGGGGGACTGAAGCTTTCTTT. Amino acid sequence: CASRGGTEAFF.

This rearrangement joins TRBV10-1 to TRBJ2-1; no clear D. V shed 5 bases and J shed 8 bases, with 13 bases lying between them. Per germline, CDR1 WNHNN and CDR2 SYGVQD (reference sequence). This CDR3 has 13 amino acids. The CDR3 loop is CASSPTLGDEQFF. The CDR3 region has the DNA TGCGCCAGCAGTCCTACCCTAGGAGATGAGCAGTTCTTC.

The V and J genes are TRBV18 and TRBJ1-5; D possibly corresponds to TRBD1 (5 bases). CDR1 and CDR2 (germline): KGHSH, LQKENI. V lost 6 bases, J lost 3 bases, and 18 bases lay in between. CDR3 length equals 16 residues. CDR3 bases: TGTGCCAGCTCCCTCAGGGCAGAGCCTGACAATCAGCCCCAGCATTTT. Its translation: CASSLRAEPDNQPQHF.